The T cell receptor beta chain under discussion was sequenced for a study of cytomegalovirus exposure and HLA in healthy donors. Study-wide points: Among the CMV-associated chains, a few were confirmed in vitro as specific for CMV antigens. Across donors, most TCRs were seen rarely, yet some public ones were widespread. Analyzed later, most CMV-associated TCR beta chains appeared HLA-restricted. The study reported that TCR beta sequences accurately predicted HLA-A and HLA-B alleles in most subjects.

A multiplex PCR was run with 60 Vbeta primers and 13 Jbeta primers. The assay was immunoSEQ multiplex PCR, and TCRdb's table has in-frame clones only and misses some. This repertoire shows roughly 100,000 clones, roughly 70% found once; its top ten account for 1.3%. A remark on this clone: Its antigen is undetermined.

This TCR derives from a man aged 35-49 years in good health and CMV-seronegative. Sequenced material: PBMCs.

The CDR3 DNA follows: TGTGCCAGCAGCTTAAAGTACATAGCAGTGAGCTCCTACAATGAGCAGTTCTTC. Its translation is CASSLKYIAVSSYNEQFF. The chain carries TRBV7-3 and TRBJ2-1, with D uncertain. The CDR3 has 18 residues. CDR1 is SGHTA, CDR2 FQGTGA, per germline. V was cut by 1 base and J by 0 bases, with 16 bases left in between. Complete variable domain (other parts from reference TRBV7-3 and TRBJ2-1): GAGVSQTPSNKVTEKGKYVELRCDPISGHTALYWYRQSLGQGPEFLIYFQGTGAADDSGLPNDRFFAVRPEGSVSTLKIQRTERGDSAVYLCASSLKYIAVSSYNEQFFGPGTRLTVL.